Sequencing of this T cell receptor (beta chain) was carried out in a study of CD8 T cells in Susac syndrome. Study conclusions and caveats: Individuals included in the TCR sequencing and HLA analysis were acknowledged by the study to be relatively few in number.

High-throughput TCR beta sequencing covered peripheral CD8+ and CD4+ T cells. As controls, healthy donors matched for age and sex were used. RNA, at about 0.45 to 1 ug, was reverse transcribed with random hexamers. With immunoSEQ multiplex PCR, TCR beta CDR3 was amplified across 54 Vbeta and 13 Jbeta. Each CDR3 protein is one row after TCRdb ran MiXCR on the immunoSEQ multiplex PCR reads. This sample has 160,000 or so distinct CDR3 sequences; approximately 90% occur once, and the top ten carry 0.065% to 0.1%. CDR1 is MNHEY and CDR2 is SVGAGI in the germline V gene. V was pared by 7 bases and J by 9 bases, with 18 bases between. The CDR3 covers 13 residues. Comments on this clonotype: What it recognizes is unknown.

The V call is TRBV6-5, the J call TRBJ1-2; possibly TRBD1 for D (5 bases). Sequenced material: CD4+ T cells from PBMCs. The clonotype originates from a human donor in good health. The CDR3 is CASTPAAGSSYTF. CDR3 nucleotide sequence: TGTGCCAGCACCCCCGCGGCAGGGTCTAGCTACACCTTC.